This T cell receptor beta chain is drawn from a study of blood T cell repertoires in COVID-19. Across the whole study: Sources were T cells, B-cell-depleted T cells, or PBMCs; the material itself was cDNA or gDNA.

Authors' processing steps: Amplifying reference gene primers gave estimates of nucleated cell counts. Only in-frame clones appear in the TCRdb table, and some are missing; sequencing was by immunoSEQ multiplex PCR. V and J calls and clone size are copied from that table; D and trimming were computed from the DNA. The sample includes 180,000 or so clones, 80% to 90% of them seen just once. Losses at the gene ends were 5 bases for V and 4 bases for J; bases not matched to a gene: 12. This CDR3 has 16 residues. CDR1 is SGHNT and CDR2 is YYREEE in the germline V gene (reference sequence). The chain couples TRBV5-4 to TRBJ2-7, with 10 bases identical to TRBD1. Sequences were obtained from peripheral blood. The clonotype originates from a human donor with active or convalescent COVID-19. The donor label of this sample is uncertain. As DNA, the CDR3 is TGTGCCAGCAGTACTACCGCGACAGGGGGCTTTTACGAGCAGTACTTC. This sequence encodes CASSTTATGGFYEQYF.